This note documents a single TCR beta chain sequence. The antigen remains undetermined. The TCR library protocol attached unique molecular identifiers to the individual cDNA molecules. TCRdb passed the 5' RACE reads through MiXCR, listing each CDR3 protein once. Seen here are about 52,000 distinct CDR3 sequences, 5.5% to 7.5% observed once, and the top ten hold about 3.9%. This specimen belongs to a study of early T cells in non-severe SARS-CoV-2 infection. On the study more broadly: With bulk RNA from unsorted whole blood as input, sequencing yielded unpaired chains.

Study results and caveats: Matches to VDJdb favored anti-spike CD8 responses and missed private and CD4 specificities.

V was trimmed by 3 bases and J by 4 bases, leaving 16 bases between them. Germline loops: CDR1 SGHRS, CDR2 YFSETQ. The CDR3 length is 16 residues. Sequenced input: whole blood. The chain is built from TRBV5-1 and TRBJ2-2; D may be TRBD1 (6 bases). This TCR was recovered from an adult who was a healthcare worker with PCR-confirmed SARS-CoV-2 infection or an uninfected control (not recorded which). The CDR3 DNA sequence: TGCGCCAGCAGCTCTGGACAGTCGCGAGTCACCGGGGAGCTGTTTTTT. Encoded protein: CASSSGQSRVTGELFF. Full variable domain (missing parts from reference TRBV5-1 and TRBJ2-2): KAGVTQTPRYLIKTRGQQVTLSCSPISGHRSVSWYQQTPGQGLQFLFEYFSETQRNKGNFPGRFSGRQFSNSRSEMNVSTLELGDSALYLCASSSGQSRVTGELFFGEGSRLTVL.